A single sample gave rise to the 24 T cell receptor beta chains below, sequenced in a study of regulatory T cells in long-lasting Graves disease. Time point in this sample: newly diagnosed GD, antithyroid drugs for less than 3 months. Isolated PBMC RNA provided the starting material for the TCR library. Arm-PCR of CDR3 regions with iRepertoire HTBI primers generated TCR beta libraries. TCRdb reprocessed the multiplex PCR reads with MiXCR, giving one entry per CDR3 protein. Of about 560,000 distinct CDR3 sequences in the sample, roughly a sixth were seen once. The same data also contributed to another study, on T cells in Graves' hyperthyroidism and ophthalmopathy.

The source was peripheral blood mononuclear cells (PBMCs), collected at new diagnosis, from a patient treated with antithyroid drugs. The source is a man aged 18 to 30 with Graves disease.

This clonotype was found once. This chain joins TRBV20-1 and TRBJ2-7; D not certain. CDR1 is DFQATT, CDR2 SNEGSKA, per germline (reference sequence). The germline V and J ends were trimmed by 3 bases and 5 bases, with 11 bases remaining between them. The CDR3 has 12 amino acids. CDR3 sequence: CSASGVDDEQYF. The CDR3 region has the DNA TGCAGTGCTAGTGGGGTCGACGACGAGCAGTACTTC.

The chain is built from TRBV6-1 and TRBJ2-2, with 9 bases lining up with TRBD2. Germline V lookup: CDR1 MNHNS, CDR2 SASEGT. Trimming cost V 6 bases and J 2 bases; bases outside gene matches: 10. CDR3 length: 17 residues. The CDR3 here is CASSQGTGLANTGELFF. CDR3 in DNA: TGTGCCAGCAGCCAAGGAACGGGACTAGCTAACACCGGGGAGCTGTTTTTT.

This clonotype was detected ten times or more. The chain carries TRBV27 and TRBJ1-2; TRBD1 might be the D (6 bases). The germline gives CDR1 MNHEY, CDR2 SMNVEV (reference sequence). The CDR3 contains 15 residues. V lost 7 bases, J lost 4 bases, and 19 bases lay in between. The CDR3 bases are TGTGCCAGCAAACCTAGGGGGGGTGGTGCCTATGGCTACACCTTC. Amino acids: CASKPRGGGAYGYTF.

This clonotype was counted many times. This chain links TRBV15 with TRBJ2-2, with 7 bases lining up with TRBD2. This CDR3 has 16 amino acids. Germline V gene sequence: CDR1 LNHNV, CDR2 YYDKDF (reference sequence). V was pared by 3 bases and J by 3 bases, with 7 bases of the junction left unmatched. The CDR3 coding sequence is TGTGCCACCAGCAGGGGCCTAGCGGACCACACCGGGGAGCTGTTTTTT. Translated, it gives CATSRGLADHTGELFF.

The chain couples TRBV4-2 to TRBJ2-5; 11 bases line up with TRBD2. The CDR3 is 17 amino acids. J lost 3 bases, V lost 0 bases, and 6 bases had no gene match. Germline V lookup: CDR1 LGHNA, CDR2 YNFKEQ. The CDR3 here is CASSQDLAGGLEETQYF. CDR3 bases: TGTGCCAGCAGCCAAGATTTAGCGGGAGGGCTTGAAGAGACCCAGTACTTC.

This clonotype was counted many times. The chain employs TRBV30 and TRBJ2-3, with D unclear. Deletions cut 5 bases from V and 3 bases from J, with 12 bases between. This CDR3 spans 13 amino acids. CDR1 GTSNPN and CDR2 SVGIG come from the germline V gene (reference sequence). The CDR3 region has the DNA TGTGCCTGGTCGATAGTGGTTACAGATACGCAGTATTTT. Amino acid sequence: CAWSIVVTDTQYF.

This clonotype was counted only a few times. The chain employs TRBV5-1 and TRBJ2-7; no clear D gene. V shed 0 bases and J shed 6 bases, with 7 bases lying between them. The CDR3 is made up of 12 amino acids. The germline V gene encodes CDR1 SGHRS and CDR2 YFSETQ. The CDR3 sequence is CASSLVSSEQYF. Here the CDR3 DNA reads TGCGCCAGCAGCTTGGTATCGTCCGAGCAGTACTTC. The whole variable domain, filled in from reference TRBV5-1 and TRBJ2-7, reads KAGVTQTPRYLIKTRGQQVTLSCSPISGHRSVSWYQQTPGQGLQFLFEYFSETQRNKGNFPGRFSGRQFSNSRSEMNVSTLELGDSALYLCASSLVSSEQYFGPGTRLTVT.

This clonotype showed up many times. The V and J genes are TRBV5-1 and TRBJ2-4; D might be TRBD1 or TRBD2, each matching 5 bases. The CDR3 spans 16 residues. CDR1 SGHRS and CDR2 YFSETQ come from the germline V gene. Trimming removed 0 bases from V and 6 bases from J, with 16 bases in between. As DNA, the CDR3 is TGCGCCAGCAGCTTGGAGGCCGGGGCGAGGGGAAACATTCAGTACTTC. It specifies CASSLEAGARGNIQYF.

This clonotype was observed at least ten times. The chain is built from TRBV12-3 or TRBV12-4 and TRBJ2-5; 7 bases agree with TRBD2. The CDR3 totals 16 residues. J lost 4 bases, V lost 7 bases, and 15 bases had no gene match. The CDR3 loop reads CASTSGAGPWGETQYF. DNA for the CDR3: TGTGCCAGCACTTCAGGAGCGGGACCTTGGGGAGAGACCCAGTACTTC.

This clonotype was detected only a few times. The chain links TRBV7-8 to TRBJ1-5; TRBD1 might be the D (6 bases). CDR1 is SGHVS and CDR2 is FQNEAQ in the germline V gene. The CDR3 is 16 residues long. Trimming removed 4 bases from V and 3 bases from J, with 16 bases in between. The CDR3 DNA follows: TGTGCCAGCAGCTCACAGGGATGGGCCCACAATCAGCCCCAGCATTTT. Translating it yields CASSSQGWAHNQPQHF. Supplemented by reference TRBV7-8 and TRBJ1-5, the full variable domain reads GAGVSQSPRYKVAKRGQDVALRCDPISGHVSLFWYQQALGQGPEFLTYFQNEAQLDKSGLPSDRFFAERPEGSVSTLKIQRTQQEDSAVYLCASSSQGWAHNQPQHFGDGTRLSIL.

This clonotype has only a few counts. The chain joins TRBV30 to TRBJ1-2; D is perhaps TRBD1 (5 bases). Germline-derived CDR1 and CDR2 are GTSNPN and SVGIG (reference sequence). The V gene lost 4 bases and the J gene lost 5 bases, with 17 bases spanning the gap. The CDR3 contains 14 residues. The CDR3 reads CAWTPPGDGYGYTF. The CDR3 coding sequence is TGTGCCTGGACCCCACCGGGGGATGGGTATGGCTACACCTTC.

The CDR3 sequence is CASSHKSRGQTGELFF. In DNA, the CDR3 is TGCGCCAGCAGCCACAAGAGCAGGGGGCAAACCGGGGAGCTGTTTTTT. The chain carries TRBV4-1 and TRBJ2-2, with 8 nucleotides matching TRBD1. This CDR3 contains 16 residues. Germline trimming cut 3 bases from V and 5 bases from J; bases unmatched to any gene: 8. Looked up from germline, CDR1 is MGHRA and CDR2 is YSYEKL.

The chain carries TRBV2 and TRBJ2-1, with D maybe TRBD2 (5 bases). V gave up 8 bases and J gave up 8 bases, with 16 bases separating them. This CDR3 has 13 amino acids. CDR1 and CDR2 from the germline V gene are SNHLY and FYNNEI. The CDR3 region has the DNA TGTGCCAGCCGGAGGACCCCGGTTCATGAGCAGTTCTTC. Amino acids: CASRRTPVHEQFF.

This clonotype was found many times. V gene TRBV9 combines with J gene TRBJ2-2; 7 nucleotides line up with TRBD1. This CDR3 comprises 14 residues. V lost 2 bases to trimming and J lost 3 bases; unmatched junction nucleotides: 1. CDR1 and CDR2 from the germline V gene are SGDLS and YYNGEE. The CDR3 DNA reads TGTGCCAGCAGCGTGACAGGGCACACCGGGGAGCTGTTTTTT. The encoded protein is CASSVTGHTGELFF.

This sequence joins TRBV6-2 or TRBV6-3 and TRBJ1-6; D remains unclear. Looked up from germline, CDR1 is MNHEY and CDR2 is SVGEGT. Trimming cost V 5 bases and J 7 bases, with 15 bases left between them. The CDR3 totals 15 residues. In nucleotides, the CDR3 is TGTGCCAGCAGTGAGCGCCCACTTGGGAATTCACCCCTCCACTTT. Protein: CASSERPLGNSPLHF.

A few counts support this clonotype. The chain is built from TRBV19 and TRBJ2-1; the D gene is possibly TRBD2 (6 bases). Germline V CDR1 and CDR2: LNHDA, SQIVND (reference sequence). V lost 7 bases, J lost 7 bases, and 14 bases lay in between. CDR3 size: 13 residues. CDR3 amino acids: CASISEGGNEQFF. The CDR3 bases are TGTGCCAGTATCTCGGAGGGTGGAAATGAGCAGTTCTTC.

This clonotype was seen repeatedly, ten times or more. The chain recombines TRBV18 with TRBJ2-1, with 8 positions matching TRBD2. CDR3 length: 15 amino acids. Trimming took 0 bases from V and 7 from J; bases not matched to a gene: 5. The germline V gene encodes CDR1 KGHSH and CDR2 LQKENI. The DNA for the CDR3 is TGTGCCAGCTCACCACCGCTAGCGGGTCGGAATGAGCAGTTCTTC. Its protein is CASSPPLAGRNEQFF.

The genes are TRBV6-2 or TRBV6-3 and TRBJ2-5; 7 bases fit TRBD1. The junction had 5 bases not matched to a gene; V was cut back by 4 bases and J by 6 bases. The CDR3 covers 13 residues. The germline V gene has CDR1 MNHEY and CDR2 SVGEGT. DNA of the CDR3: TGTGCCAGCAGTTTACAGGGGAGTCAGACCCAGTACTTC. This sequence encodes CASSLQGSQTQYF.

This clonotype was observed at least ten times. This chain joins TRBV20-1 and TRBJ2-7; D possibly uses TRBD1 or TRBD2 (5 bases each). Germline values: CDR1 DFQATT, CDR2 SNEGSKA (reference sequence). CDR3 length equals 14 residues. V lost 0 bases and J lost 10, with 19 bases in between. The DNA for the CDR3 is TGCAGTGCTAGAGACCAGTCTGGGGGTCCACCCCAGTACTTC. The encoded protein is CSARDQSGGPPQYF.

This clonotype came up a few times. The chain uses TRBV20-1 and TRBJ2-1, with D tentatively TRBD2 (5 bases). Trimming removed 5 bases at V and 5 bases at J, with 16 bases between. Germline V CDR1 and CDR2: DFQATT, SNEGSKA (reference sequence). The CDR3 runs to 14 residues. The CDR3 is CSAALGRTDNEQFF. The CDR3 DNA is TGCAGTGCTGCTCTGGGGAGAACCGACAATGAGCAGTTCTTC.

This clonotype has a handful of counts. V is TRBV9 and J is TRBJ2-3, with D possibly being TRBD2 (6 bases). Deletions cut 8 bases from V and 1 base from J, with 11 bases between. Germline V gives CDR1 SGDLS, CDR2 YYNGEE. The CDR3 length is 13 residues. The CDR3 here is CASGGGGTDTQYF. The CDR3 region has the DNA TGTGCCAGTGGTGGAGGGGGCACAGATACGCAGTATTTT.

This clonotype was seen ten or more times. The V and J genes are TRBV2 and TRBJ1-2, with a possible D match to TRBD1 (6 bases). With 7 bases removed from V and 4 bases from J, the gap between germline ends came to 13 bases. This CDR3 spans 13 amino acids. The germline gives CDR1 SNHLY, CDR2 FYNNEI. The CDR3 DNA sequence: TGTGCCAGCACGATAGGGGGGAGCTATGGCTACACCTTC. The encoded protein is CASTIGGSYGYTF.

This clonotype was seen a few times. The CDR3 reads CASSWWRANKNIQYF. CDR3 DNA: TGTGCCAGCAGCTGGTGGAGAGCCAATAAAAACATTCAGTACTTC. The J gene is TRBJ2-4, the V gene TRBV5-5; no definite D call. Germline V gene sequence: CDR1 SGHKS, CDR2 YYEKEE (reference sequence). The CDR3 contains 15 residues. With 3 bases removed from V and 4 bases from J, the gap between germline ends came to 14 bases.

This clonotype appeared many times. CDR3 coding DNA: TGTGCCAGCAGGAGGGACCCCAATCAGCCCCAGCATTTT. Protein: CASRRDPNQPQHF. The rearrangement links TRBV12-3 or TRBV12-4 to TRBJ1-5, with a possible D match to TRBD1 (5 bases). Deletions cut 6 bases from V and 3 bases from J, with 9 bases between. This CDR3 spans 13 amino acids.